A selection of T cell receptor beta chains follows, all from one sample in a study of T cell repertoires in aging, cancer and after chemotherapy. TCRdb reprocessed the multiplex PCR reads via MiXCR and lists one record per CDR3 protein. The sample has about 1,500 distinct CDR3 sequences; roughly 57% are singletons. The sample was blood. Receptors were obtained from a human donor with a blood cancer. Both conserved end residues are part of each CDR3. The order of the fields is CDR3 protein, CDR3 DNA, D gene, V gene, clone size, J gene. D genes are given only for firm matches. Only part of the rows carry a size: once, few, many, or a class if the clone is expanded.

cdr3_aa: CASSIRGRIDGYTF
cdr3_nt: TGTGCCAGTAGTATAAGGGGGCGCATCGATGGCTACACCTTC
d_call: TRBD1
v_call: TRBV19
clone_size: -
j_call: TRBJ1-2

cdr3_aa: CASSDRLAGAYNEQFF
cdr3_nt: TGTGCCAGCAGCGACCGACTAGCGGGGGCTTACAATGAGCAGTTCTTC
d_call: TRBD2
v_call: TRBV7-4
clone_size: -
j_call: TRBJ2-1

cdr3_aa: CASSQGWGTSGELFF
cdr3_nt: TGTGCCAGCAGCCAGGGGTGGGGGACCTCCGGGGAGCTGTTTTTT
d_call: -
v_call: TRBV7-9
clone_size: few
j_call: TRBJ2-2

cdr3_aa: CISVPAASPDREYYEQYF
cdr3_nt: -
d_call: -
v_call: TRBV7-5
clone_size: few
j_call: TRBJ2-7

cdr3_aa: CASSIEQGTDTQYF
cdr3_nt: TGTGCCAGTAGTATAGAGCAGGGCACAGATACGCAGTATTTT
d_call: -
v_call: TRBV19
clone_size: -
j_call: TRBJ2-3

cdr3_aa: CASSDSGQGRGGYTF
cdr3_nt: TGTGCCAGCAGTGACTCCGGACAGGGAAGAGGTGGCTACACCTTC
d_call: TRBD1
v_call: TRBV25-1
clone_size: -
j_call: TRBJ1-2

cdr3_aa: CASSSPSGGAYNEQFF
cdr3_nt: TGTGCCAGCAGTTCCCCTAGCGGGGGGGCCTACAATGAGCAGTTCTTC
d_call: TRBD2
v_call: TRBV28
clone_size: few
j_call: TRBJ2-1

cdr3_aa: CAWGGGFNTEAFF
cdr3_nt: TGTGCCTGGGGGGGGGGATTCAACACTGAAGCTTTCTTT
d_call: -
v_call: TRBV30
clone_size: large
j_call: TRBJ1-1

cdr3_aa: CASSNRGGNTEAFF
cdr3_nt: TGTGCCAGCAGCAATAGGGGAGGAAACACTGAAGCTTTCTTT
d_call: -
v_call: TRBV5-5
clone_size: -
j_call: TRBJ1-1

cdr3_aa: CAWSVSVLEQYF
cdr3_nt: TGTGCCTGGAGTGTCAGTGTTCTCGAGCAGTACTTC
d_call: -
v_call: TRBV30
clone_size: -
j_call: TRBJ2-7

cdr3_aa: CASSMSDSSYNEQFF
cdr3_nt: TGTGCCAGTAGTATGTCGGACAGCTCCTACAATGAGCAGTTCTTC
d_call: -
v_call: TRBV19
clone_size: -
j_call: TRBJ2-1

cdr3_aa: CSVVEPGANVLTF
cdr3_nt: TGCAGCGTTGTGGAGCCTGGGGCCAACGTCCTGACTTTC
d_call: -
v_call: TRBV29-1
clone_size: few
j_call: TRBJ2-6

cdr3_aa: CASSGDRPEETQYF
cdr3_nt: TGTGCCAGCAGCGGGGACAGGCCCGAAGAGACCCAGTACTTC
d_call: TRBD1
v_call: TRBV5-5
clone_size: -
j_call: TRBJ2-5

cdr3_aa: CASSRQETQYF
cdr3_nt: TGTGCCAGCAGTCGTCAAGAGACCCAGTACTTC
d_call: -
v_call: TRBV6-5
clone_size: -
j_call: TRBJ2-5

cdr3_aa: CATRRVSNQPQHF
cdr3_nt: TGTGCCACGCGGAGGGTCAGCAATCAGCCCCAGCATTTT
d_call: -
v_call: TRBV28
clone_size: few
j_call: TRBJ1-5

cdr3_aa: CASRWGDEQYF
cdr3_nt: TGTGCCAGCAGATGGGGTGACGAGCAGTACTTC
d_call: -
v_call: TRBV27
clone_size: -
j_call: TRBJ2-7

cdr3_aa: CASRGTSGARGTGELFF
cdr3_nt: TGCGCCAGCAGAGGGACTAGCGGGGCCCGGGGCACCGGGGAGCTGTTTTTT
d_call: TRBD2
v_call: TRBV5-1
clone_size: few
j_call: TRBJ2-2

cdr3_aa: CASSPEGANTEAFF
cdr3_nt: TGTGCCAGCAGCCCCGAGGGAGCGAACACTGAAGCTTTCTTT
d_call: -
v_call: TRBV7-3
clone_size: few
j_call: TRBJ1-1

cdr3_aa: CASSYFPPGRGLPRVRNQPQHF
cdr3_nt: TGTGCCAGCAGTTACTTCCCCCCCGGCAGGGGTTTGCCCCGGGTGAGAAATCAGCCCCAGCATTTT
d_call: -
v_call: TRBV6-2/TRBV6-3
clone_size: large
j_call: TRBJ1-5

cdr3_aa: CASSLSTYTHNEQFF
cdr3_nt: TGTGCCAGCAGTTTATCGACTTATACCCACAATGAGCAGTTCTTC
d_call: -
v_call: TRBV12-3/TRBV12-4
clone_size: large
j_call: TRBJ2-1

cdr3_aa: CASSDRGLAGRPYEQYF
cdr3_nt: TGTGCCAGTAGCGATAGGGGGCTAGCGGGGCGACCCTACGAGCAGTACTTC
d_call: TRBD2
v_call: TRBV19
clone_size: -
j_call: TRBJ2-7

cdr3_aa: CASSLPISGGGQPGELFF
cdr3_nt: TGTGCCAGCAGCCTACCGATTTCAGGGGGCGGTCAACCCGGGGAGCTGTTTTTT
d_call: TRBD1
v_call: TRBV5-4
clone_size: large
j_call: TRBJ2-2

cdr3_aa: CSARAGGIYNSPLHF
cdr3_nt: TGCAGTGCTCGGGCTGGAGGGATCTATAATTCACCCCTCCACTTT
d_call: -
v_call: TRBV20-1
clone_size: few
j_call: TRBJ1-6

cdr3_aa: CAWSVGVSQPQHF
cdr3_nt: TGTGCCTGGAGTGTCGGGGTAAGCCAGCCCCAGCATTTT
d_call: -
v_call: TRBV30
clone_size: medium-sized
j_call: TRBJ1-5

cdr3_aa: CASQDGGKMHYGYTF
cdr3_nt: TGTGCCAGCCAAGATGGGGGGAAAATGCACTATGGCTACACCTTC
d_call: -
v_call: TRBV6-5
clone_size: -
j_call: TRBJ1-2

cdr3_aa: CSVETGASTEAFF
cdr3_nt: TGCAGCGTTGAAACAGGGGCAAGCACTGAAGCTTTCTTT
d_call: TRBD1
v_call: TRBV29-1
clone_size: -
j_call: TRBJ1-1